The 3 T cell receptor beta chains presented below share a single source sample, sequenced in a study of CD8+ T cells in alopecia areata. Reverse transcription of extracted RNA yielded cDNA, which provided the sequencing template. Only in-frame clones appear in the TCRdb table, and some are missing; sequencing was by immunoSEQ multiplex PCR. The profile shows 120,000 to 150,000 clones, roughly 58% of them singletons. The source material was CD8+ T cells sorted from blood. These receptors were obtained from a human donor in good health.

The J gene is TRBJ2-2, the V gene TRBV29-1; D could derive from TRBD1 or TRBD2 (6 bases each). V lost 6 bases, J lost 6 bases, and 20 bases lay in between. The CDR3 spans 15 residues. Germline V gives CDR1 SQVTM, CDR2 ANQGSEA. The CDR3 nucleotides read TGCAGCGTCGAAAACCGGGGGCAACATCCCGGGGAGCTGTTTTTT. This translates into CSVENRGQHPGELFF.

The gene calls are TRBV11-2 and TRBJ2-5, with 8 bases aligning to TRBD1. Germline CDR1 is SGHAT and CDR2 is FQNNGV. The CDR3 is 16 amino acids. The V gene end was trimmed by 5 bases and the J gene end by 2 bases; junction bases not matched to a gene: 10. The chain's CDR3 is CASSQDRAWGQETQYF. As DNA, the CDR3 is TGTGCCAGCAGCCAGGACAGGGCGTGGGGGCAAGAGACCCAGTACTTC.

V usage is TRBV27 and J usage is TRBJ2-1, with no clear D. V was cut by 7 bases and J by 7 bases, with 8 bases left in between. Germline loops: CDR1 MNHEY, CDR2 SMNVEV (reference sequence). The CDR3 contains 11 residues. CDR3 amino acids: CASISWNEQFF. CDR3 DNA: TGTGCCAGCATCTCGTGGAATGAGCAGTTCTTC.